The T cell receptor beta chain described here comes from a study of cytomegalovirus exposure and HLA in healthy donors. PCR used 60 Vbeta primers and 13 Jbeta primers. Generated by immunoSEQ multiplex PCR, the TCRdb table keeps only in-frame clones and is missing some. The table lists about 150,000 clones, roughly 82% of them singletons. V lost 7 bases, J lost 0 bases, and 24 bases lay in between. Germline CDR1 and CDR2: LGHNT and FRNRAP. The CDR3 runs to 18 residues. The sequence was collected from a woman aged 50 to 60 in good health and CMV-seropositive. J is TRBJ1-2 and V is TRBV12-5; D not certain. Source material: PBMCs. Written as DNA, the CDR3 is TGTGCTAGTGACCCCGGAACGGTCCGTACTGACTCTAACTATGGCTACACCTTC. This codes for CASDPGTVRTDSNYGYTF.